This passage covers 3 T cell receptor beta chains from one sample sequenced in a study of beta chain features in type 1 diabetes. Study-wide results and limits: Moderately but significantly shorter TCRB CDR3s were found in Type 1 diabetes patients in all four CD4+ subsets.

Their antigen targets remain unknown. Every bit of the isolated RNA underwent reverse transcription, so sequencing read expressed TCRB transcripts. Assay used: immunoSEQ multiplex PCR; TCRdb lists only in-frame clones, some missing. The sample lists around 41,000 clones, about 66% occurring once. The sequenced sample consisted of Tregs from blood. The receptor set was obtained from a man between 25 and 39 years old with type 1 diabetes. Some clones in this sample may be carry-over from other donors' samples.

This chain joins TRBV6-1 and TRBJ1-6, with 7 bases identical to TRBD1. Trimming at V came to 9 bases and at J to 6 bases, leaving 5 bases not matched to a gene. CDR3 length: 13 residues. Germline V gives CDR1 MNHNS, CDR2 SASEGT. The CDR3 coding sequence is TGTGCCAGGGGCGGGACAGTTAATTCACCCCTCCACTTT. Amino acids: CARGGTVNSPLHF.

The chain joins TRBV7-3 to TRBJ2-1, with 9 bases matching TRBD1. This CDR3 has 15 residues. Germline V gene data show CDR1 as SGHTA and CDR2 as FQGTGA. Trimming cost V 2 bases and J 6 bases; bases outside gene matches: 5. CDR3: CASSLGGQGSNEQFF. For the CDR3, the DNA is TGTGCCAGCAGCTTAGGAGGACAGGGGTCCAATGAGCAGTTCTTC.

The rearrangement joins TRBV18 to TRBJ1-5, with TRBD1 matching 8 bases. The CDR3 totals 13 residues. The germline CDR1 and CDR2 sequences are KGHSH and LQKENI. V lost 3 bases and J lost 7; bases outside the gene matches: 2. CDR3 in amino acids: CASSPTGDQPQHF. CDR3 sequence (DNA): TGTGCCAGCTCACCGACAGGGGACCAGCCCCAGCATTTT.